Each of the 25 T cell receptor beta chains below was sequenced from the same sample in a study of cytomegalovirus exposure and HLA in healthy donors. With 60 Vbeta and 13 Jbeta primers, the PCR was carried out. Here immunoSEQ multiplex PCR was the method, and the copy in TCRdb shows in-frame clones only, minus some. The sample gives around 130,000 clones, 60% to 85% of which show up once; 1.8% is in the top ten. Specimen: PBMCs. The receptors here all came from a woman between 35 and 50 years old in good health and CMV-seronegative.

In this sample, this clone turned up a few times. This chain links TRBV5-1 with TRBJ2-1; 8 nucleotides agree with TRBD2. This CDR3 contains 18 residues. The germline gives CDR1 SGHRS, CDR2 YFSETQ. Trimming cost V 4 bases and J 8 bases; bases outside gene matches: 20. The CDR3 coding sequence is TGCGCCAGCAGCCAAATTCCAACAGGGTTTGGGACTAGAGATGAGCAGTTCTTC. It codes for CASSQIPTGFGTRDEQFF.

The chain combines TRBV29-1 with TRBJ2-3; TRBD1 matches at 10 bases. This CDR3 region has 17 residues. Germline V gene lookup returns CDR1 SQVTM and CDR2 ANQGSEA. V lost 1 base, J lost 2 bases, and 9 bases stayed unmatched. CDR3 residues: CSVEGGGQGIITDTQYF. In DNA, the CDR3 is TGCAGCGTTGAAGGGGGGGGACAGGGGATTATCACAGATACGCAGTATTTT.

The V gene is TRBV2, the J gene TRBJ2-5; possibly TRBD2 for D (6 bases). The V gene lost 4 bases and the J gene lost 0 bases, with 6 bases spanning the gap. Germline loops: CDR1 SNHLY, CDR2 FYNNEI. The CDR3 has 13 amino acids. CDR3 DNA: TGTGCCAGCAGTGGGACTAACCAAGAGACCCAGTACTTC. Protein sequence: CASSGTNQETQYF.

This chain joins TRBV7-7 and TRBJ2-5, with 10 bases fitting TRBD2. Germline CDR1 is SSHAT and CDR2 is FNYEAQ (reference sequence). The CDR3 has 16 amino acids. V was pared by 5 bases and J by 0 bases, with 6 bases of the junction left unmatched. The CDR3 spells CASSHDSGGHQETQYF. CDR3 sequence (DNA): TGTGCCAGCAGCCATGATAGCGGGGGGCACCAAGAGACCCAGTACTTC.

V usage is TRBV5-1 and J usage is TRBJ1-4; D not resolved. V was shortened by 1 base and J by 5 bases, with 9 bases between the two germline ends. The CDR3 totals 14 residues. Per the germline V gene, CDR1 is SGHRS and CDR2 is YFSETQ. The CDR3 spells CASSLPGTNEKLFF. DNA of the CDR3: TGCGCCAGCAGCTTGCCCGGTACGAATGAAAAACTGTTTTTT.

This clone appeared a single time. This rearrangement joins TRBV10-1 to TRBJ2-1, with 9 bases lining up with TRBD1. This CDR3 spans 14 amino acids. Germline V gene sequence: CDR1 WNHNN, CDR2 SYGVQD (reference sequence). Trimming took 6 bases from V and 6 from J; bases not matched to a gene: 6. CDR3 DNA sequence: TGCGCCAGCAGATCCGGGACAGGGTCCAATGAGCAGTTCTTC. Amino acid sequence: CASRSGTGSNEQFF.

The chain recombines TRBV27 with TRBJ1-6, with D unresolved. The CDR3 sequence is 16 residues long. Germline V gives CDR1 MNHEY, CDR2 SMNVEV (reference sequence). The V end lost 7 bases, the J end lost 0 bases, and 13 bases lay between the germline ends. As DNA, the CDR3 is TGTGCCAGCACCACCCGGGGTAGCTCCTATAATTCACCCCTCCACTTT. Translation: CASTTRGSSYNSPLHF.

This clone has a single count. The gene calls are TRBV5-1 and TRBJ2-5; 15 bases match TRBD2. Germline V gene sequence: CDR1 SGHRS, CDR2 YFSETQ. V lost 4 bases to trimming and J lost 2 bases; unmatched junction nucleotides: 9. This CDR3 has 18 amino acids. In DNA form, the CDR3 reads TGCGCCAGCAGCCTCGGGACTAGCGGGAGGCCGCTACAAGAGACCCAGTACTTC. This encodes CASSLGTSGRPLQETQYF.

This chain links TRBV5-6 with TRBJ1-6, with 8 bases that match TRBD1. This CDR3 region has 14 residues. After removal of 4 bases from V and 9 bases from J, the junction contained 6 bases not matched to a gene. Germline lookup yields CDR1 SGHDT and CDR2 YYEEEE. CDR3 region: CASSVQGGASPLHF. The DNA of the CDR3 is TGTGCCAGCAGCGTACAGGGGGGCGCTTCACCCCTCCACTTT.

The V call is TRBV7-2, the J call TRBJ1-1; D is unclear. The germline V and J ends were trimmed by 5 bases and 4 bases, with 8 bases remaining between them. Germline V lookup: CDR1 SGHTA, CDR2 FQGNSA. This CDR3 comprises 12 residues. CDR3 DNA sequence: TGTGCCAGCAGCCTATATACCACTGAAGCTTTCTTT. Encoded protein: CASSLYTTEAFF.

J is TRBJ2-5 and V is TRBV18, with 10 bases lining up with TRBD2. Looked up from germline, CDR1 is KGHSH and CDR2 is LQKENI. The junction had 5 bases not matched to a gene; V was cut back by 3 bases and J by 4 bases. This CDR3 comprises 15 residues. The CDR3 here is CASSPPGLATETQYF. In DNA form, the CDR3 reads TGTGCCAGCTCACCCCCGGGACTAGCGACAGAGACCCAGTACTTC.

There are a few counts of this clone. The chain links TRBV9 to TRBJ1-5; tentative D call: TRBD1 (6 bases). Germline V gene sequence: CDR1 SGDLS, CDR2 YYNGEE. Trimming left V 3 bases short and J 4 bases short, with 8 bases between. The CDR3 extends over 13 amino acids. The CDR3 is CASSAGQNQPQHF. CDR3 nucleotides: TGTGCCAGCAGCGCTGGACAGAATCAGCCCCAGCATTTT.

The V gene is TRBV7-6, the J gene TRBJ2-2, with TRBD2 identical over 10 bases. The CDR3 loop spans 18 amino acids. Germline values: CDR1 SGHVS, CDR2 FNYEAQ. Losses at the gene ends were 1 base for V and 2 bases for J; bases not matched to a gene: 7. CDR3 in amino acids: CASSLVASGRVNTGELFF. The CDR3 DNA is TGTGCCAGCAGCTTAGTGGCTAGCGGGAGAGTAAACACCGGGGAGCTGTTTTTT.

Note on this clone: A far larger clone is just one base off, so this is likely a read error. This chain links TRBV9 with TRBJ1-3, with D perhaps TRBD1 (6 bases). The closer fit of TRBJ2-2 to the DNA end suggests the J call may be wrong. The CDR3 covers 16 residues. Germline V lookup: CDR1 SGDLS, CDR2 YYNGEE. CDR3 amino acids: CASSPHWTDNTGELFF. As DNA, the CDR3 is TGTGCTAGCAGCCCACATTGGACAGACAACACCGGGGAGCTGTTTTTT.

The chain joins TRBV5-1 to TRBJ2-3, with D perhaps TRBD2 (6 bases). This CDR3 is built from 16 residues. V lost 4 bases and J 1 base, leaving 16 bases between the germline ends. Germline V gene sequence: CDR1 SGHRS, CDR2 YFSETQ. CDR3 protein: CASSPGGGAGTDTQYF. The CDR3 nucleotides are TGCGCCAGCAGCCCCGGGGGTGGTGCTGGCACAGATACGCAGTATTTT.

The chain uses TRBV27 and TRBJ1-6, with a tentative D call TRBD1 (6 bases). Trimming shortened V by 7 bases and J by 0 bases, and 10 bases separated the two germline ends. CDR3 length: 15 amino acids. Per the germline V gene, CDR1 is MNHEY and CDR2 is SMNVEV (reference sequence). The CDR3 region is CASKGGGSYNSPLHF. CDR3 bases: TGTGCCAGCAAAGGGGGTGGCTCCTATAATTCACCCCTCCACTTT.

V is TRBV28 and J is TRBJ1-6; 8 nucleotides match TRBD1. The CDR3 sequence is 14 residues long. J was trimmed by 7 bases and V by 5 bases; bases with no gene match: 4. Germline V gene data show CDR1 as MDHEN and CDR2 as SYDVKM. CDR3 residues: CASSRRQGNSPLHF. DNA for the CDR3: TGTGCCAGCAGTCGCAGACAGGGGAATTCACCCCTCCACTTT.

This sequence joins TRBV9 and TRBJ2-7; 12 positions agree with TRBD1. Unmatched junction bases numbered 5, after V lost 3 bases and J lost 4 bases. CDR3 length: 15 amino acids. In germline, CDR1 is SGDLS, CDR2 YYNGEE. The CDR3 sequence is CASSAGTGGDYEQYF. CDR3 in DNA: TGTGCCAGCAGCGCCGGGACAGGGGGCGATTACGAGCAGTACTTC.

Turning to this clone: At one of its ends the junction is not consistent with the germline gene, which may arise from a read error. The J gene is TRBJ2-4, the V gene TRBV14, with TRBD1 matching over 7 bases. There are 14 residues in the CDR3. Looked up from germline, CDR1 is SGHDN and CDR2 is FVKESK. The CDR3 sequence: CASSQGQGVNSQYF. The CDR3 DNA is TGTGCCAGCAGCCAAGGACAGGGTGTAAACAGTCAGTACTTC.

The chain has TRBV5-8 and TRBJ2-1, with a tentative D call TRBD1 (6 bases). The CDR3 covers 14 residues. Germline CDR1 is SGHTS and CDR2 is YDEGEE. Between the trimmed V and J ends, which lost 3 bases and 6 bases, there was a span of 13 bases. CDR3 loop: CASSSDRQTNEQFF. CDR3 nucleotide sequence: TGTGCCAGCAGCTCAGACAGGCAGACCAATGAGCAGTTCTTC.

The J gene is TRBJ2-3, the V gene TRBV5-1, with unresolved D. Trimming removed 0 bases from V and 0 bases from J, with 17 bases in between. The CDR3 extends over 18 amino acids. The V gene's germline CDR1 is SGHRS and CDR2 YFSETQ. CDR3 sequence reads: CASSLEQTYSSSTDTQYF. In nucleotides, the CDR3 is TGCGCCAGCAGCTTGGAACAGACCTACAGCTCGAGCACAGATACGCAGTATTTT.

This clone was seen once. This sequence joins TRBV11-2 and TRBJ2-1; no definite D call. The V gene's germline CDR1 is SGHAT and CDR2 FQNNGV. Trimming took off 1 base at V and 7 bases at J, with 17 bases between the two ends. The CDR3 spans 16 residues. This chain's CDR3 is CASSLVFSRDVNEQFF. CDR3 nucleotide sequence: TGTGCCAGCAGCTTAGTTTTCTCTAGAGATGTTAATGAGCAGTTCTTC.

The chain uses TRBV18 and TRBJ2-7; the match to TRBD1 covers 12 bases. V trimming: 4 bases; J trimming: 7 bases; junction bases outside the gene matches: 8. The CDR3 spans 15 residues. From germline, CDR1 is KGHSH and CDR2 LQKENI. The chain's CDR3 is CASSRSGTGGGEQYF. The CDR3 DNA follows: TGTGCCAGCTCACGTTCCGGGACAGGGGGCGGGGAGCAGTACTTC.

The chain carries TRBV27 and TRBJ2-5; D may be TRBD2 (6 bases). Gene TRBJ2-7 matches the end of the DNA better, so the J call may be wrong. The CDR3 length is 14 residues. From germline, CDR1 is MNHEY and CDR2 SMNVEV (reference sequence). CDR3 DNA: TGTGCCAGCAGTTTATTCTCCGGGAGCTACGAGCAGTACTTC. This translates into CASSLFSGSYEQYF.

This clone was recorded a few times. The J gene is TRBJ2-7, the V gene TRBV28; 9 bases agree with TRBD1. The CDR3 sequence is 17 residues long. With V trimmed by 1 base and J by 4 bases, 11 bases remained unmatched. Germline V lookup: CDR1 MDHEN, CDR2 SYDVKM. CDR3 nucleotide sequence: TGTGCCAGCAGTTTATATCCTCCCTGGACAGGGGAATACGAGCAGTACTTC. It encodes CASSLYPPWTGEYEQYF. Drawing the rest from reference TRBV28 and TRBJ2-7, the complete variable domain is DVKVTQSSRYLVKRTGEKVFLECVQDMDHENMFWYRQDPGLGLRLIYFSYDVKMKEKGDIPEGYSVSREKKERFSLILESASTNQTSMYLCASSLYPPWTGEYEQYFGPGTRLTVT.